This is a list of T cell receptor beta chains from one sample in a study of blood T cell repertoires in COVID-19. Produced via immunoSEQ multiplex PCR; TCRdb's table is partial and in-frame only. In the table there are approximately 210,000 clones, about 83% of which are singletons. The sequencing input was peripheral blood. The receptors originated from a woman aged 45-59 years with active or convalescent COVID-19. Each CDR3 is given with its conserved first and last residue. D genes are given only for firm matches. Size is stated for part of the rows, as once, few or many counts, or as a class when the clone is expanded.

D gene: -
J gene: TRBJ1-4
V gene: TRBV18
clone size: -
CDR3 length: 14
CDR3 protein: CASSPSRIDEKLFF
CDR3 DNA: TGTGCCAGCTCACCGTCCCGTATAGATGAAAAACTGTTTTTT

D gene: -
J gene: TRBJ1-2
V gene: TRBV6-6
clone size: -
CDR3 length: 13
CDR3 protein: CASRTGSGYGYTF
CDR3 DNA: TGTGCCAGCAGGACAGGTTCCGGCTATGGCTACACCTTC

D gene: TRBD1
J gene: TRBJ1-6
V gene: TRBV28
clone size: -
CDR3 length: 16
CDR3 protein: CASTTPTGNVGSPLHF
CDR3 DNA: TGTGCCAGCACCACCCCGACAGGGAATGTAGGTTCACCCCTCCACTTT

D gene: -
J gene: TRBJ2-2
V gene: TRBV7-2
clone size: -
CDR3 length: 15
CDR3 protein: CASSLLAFNTGELFF
CDR3 DNA: TGTGCCAGCAGCTTACTAGCTTTTAACACCGGGGAGCTGTTTTTT

D gene: -
J gene: TRBJ2-1
V gene: TRBV28
clone size: -
CDR3 length: 16
CDR3 protein: CASSPIGGIPYNEQFF
CDR3 DNA: TGTGCCAGCAGCCCTATTGGCGGGATCCCCTACAATGAGCAGTTCTTC

D gene: -
J gene: TRBJ1-2
V gene: TRBV3-1/TRBV3-2
clone size: -
CDR3 length: 14
CDR3 protein: CASSFRDTFDGYTF
CDR3 DNA: TGTGCCAGCAGCTTCCGGGACACGTTCGATGGCTACACCTTC

D gene: -
J gene: TRBJ1-1
V gene: TRBV6-5
clone size: -
CDR3 length: 15
CDR3 protein: CASTRTATWDTEAFF
CDR3 DNA: TGTGCCAGCACCAGGACAGCCACCTGGGACACTGAAGCTTTCTTT

D gene: TRBD2
J gene: TRBJ2-1
V gene: TRBV19
clone size: -
CDR3 length: 16
CDR3 protein: CASSTPPAGGYNEQFF
CDR3 DNA: TGTGCCAGTAGTACTCCCCCAGCGGGAGGCTACAATGAGCAGTTCTTC

D gene: TRBD2
J gene: TRBJ2-1
V gene: TRBV9
clone size: -
CDR3 length: 15
CDR3 protein: CASSVEGGYYNEQFF
CDR3 DNA: TGTGCCAGCAGCGTAGAGGGAGGGTACTACAATGAGCAGTTCTTC

D gene: -
J gene: TRBJ1-1
V gene: TRBV6-5
clone size: -
CDR3 length: 14
CDR3 protein: CASRREGMNTEAFF
CDR3 DNA: TGTGCCAGCAGGCGGGAGGGGATGAACACTGAAGCTTTCTTT

D gene: TRBD1
J gene: TRBJ2-6
V gene: TRBV10-3
clone size: many
CDR3 length: 16
CDR3 protein: CAISHRDRVGANVLTF
CDR3 DNA: TGTGCCATCAGCCACCGGGACAGGGTTGGGGCCAACGTCCTGACTTTC

D gene: -
J gene: TRBJ2-1
V gene: TRBV7-3
clone size: -
CDR3 length: 16
CDR3 protein: CASSLALGASSYEQFF
CDR3 DNA: TGTGCCAGCAGCTTAGCCCTAGGGGCTAGTTCCTATGAGCAGTTCTTC

D gene: -
J gene: TRBJ2-1
V gene: TRBV5-1
clone size: -
CDR3 length: 14
CDR3 protein: CASSLRAPREEQFF
CDR3 DNA: TGCGCCAGCAGCTTGAGGGCCCCTAGGGAGGAGCAGTTCTTC

D gene: TRBD1
J gene: TRBJ1-1
V gene: TRBV2
clone size: -
CDR3 length: 14
CDR3 protein: CASRDRDGNTEAFF
CDR3 DNA: TGTGCCAGCAGGGACAGGGATGGAAACACTGAAGCTTTCTTT

D gene: TRBD2
J gene: TRBJ2-3
V gene: TRBV7-9
clone size: -
CDR3 length: 16
CDR3 protein: CASSSLAGVWADTQYF
CDR3 DNA: TGTGCCAGCAGCTCGCTAGCGGGGGTATGGGCAGATACGCAGTATTTT

D gene: -
J gene: TRBJ1-2
V gene: TRBV4-1
clone size: few
CDR3 length: 17
CDR3 protein: CASSPGEAGWFNYGYTF
CDR3 DNA: TGCGCCAGCAGCCCGGGGGAGGCAGGGTGGTTTAACTATGGCTACACCTTC

D gene: -
J gene: TRBJ1-1
V gene: TRBV12-3/TRBV12-4
clone size: -
CDR3 length: 12
CDR3 protein: CASIRGRVEAFF
CDR3 DNA: TGTGCCAGCATCCGTGGCAGGGTTGAAGCTTTCTTT

D gene: TRBD2
J gene: TRBJ2-1
V gene: TRBV7-2
clone size: -
CDR3 length: 17
CDR3 protein: CASSLVHRLAVYNEQFF
CDR3 DNA: TGTGCCAGCAGCTTAGTTCATCGACTAGCGGTCTACAATGAGCAGTTCTTC

D gene: TRBD2
J gene: TRBJ2-5
V gene: TRBV4-2
clone size: -
CDR3 length: 17
CDR3 protein: CASSQYSWGGGQETQYF
CDR3 DNA: TGTGCCAGCAGCCAGTACTCGTGGGGCGGGGGCCAAGAGACCCAGTACTTC

D gene: TRBD1
J gene: TRBJ1-2
V gene: TRBV2
clone size: -
CDR3 length: 13
CDR3 protein: CASGRQGAGGYTF
CDR3 DNA: TGTGCCAGCGGAAGACAGGGGGCGGGAGGCTACACCTTC

D gene: TRBD1
J gene: TRBJ1-4
V gene: TRBV10-3
clone size: -
CDR3 length: 16
CDR3 protein: CAISGDYRGPNEKLFF
CDR3 DNA: TGTGCCATCAGTGGGGATTACAGGGGGCCAAATGAAAAACTGTTTTTT

D gene: -
J gene: TRBJ2-3
V gene: TRBV3-1/TRBV3-2
clone size: -
CDR3 length: 12
CDR3 protein: CASSLYADTQYF
CDR3 DNA: TGTGCCAGCAGCCTCTACGCAGATACGCAGTATTTT

D gene: -
J gene: TRBJ1-5
V gene: TRBV24-1
clone size: -
CDR3 length: 17
CDR3 protein: CATSDLQGNYSNQPQHF
CDR3 DNA: TGTGCCACCAGTGATTTGCAGGGGAATTATAGCAATCAGCCCCAGCATTTT

D gene: TRBD1
J gene: TRBJ1-6
V gene: TRBV7-9
clone size: -
CDR3 length: 15
CDR3 protein: CASSLEGQGSSPLHF
CDR3 DNA: TGTGCCAGCAGCTTGGAAGGACAGGGCAGCTCACCCCTCCACTTT

D gene: -
J gene: TRBJ1-1
V gene: TRBV10-1
clone size: -
CDR3 length: 12
CDR3 protein: CASSAGVTEAFF
CDR3 DNA: TGCGCCAGCAGTGCGGGGGTCACTGAAGCTTTCTTT

D gene: TRBD1
J gene: TRBJ1-5
V gene: TRBV28
clone size: once
CDR3 length: 14
CDR3 protein: CATVDRGRNQPQHF
CDR3 DNA: TGTGCCACCGTAGACAGGGGAAGGAATCAGCCCCAGCATTTT

D gene: TRBD1
J gene: TRBJ1-1
V gene: TRBV2
clone size: -
CDR3 length: 16
CDR3 protein: CASSEARTGINTEAFF
CDR3 DNA: TGTGCCAGCAGTGAAGCGCGGACAGGGATTAACACTGAAGCTTTCTTT

D gene: -
J gene: TRBJ2-7
V gene: TRBV18
clone size: few
CDR3 length: 12
CDR3 protein: CASSPEGPEQYF
CDR3 DNA: TGTGCCAGCTCACCGGAGGGTCCCGAGCAGTACTTC

D gene: -
J gene: TRBJ1-1
V gene: TRBV19
clone size: -
CDR3 length: 13
CDR3 protein: CASSLQENTEAFF
CDR3 DNA: TGTGCCAGTAGCCTGCAGGAAAACACTGAAGCTTTCTTT

D gene: -
J gene: TRBJ2-1
V gene: TRBV14
clone size: -
CDR3 length: 15
CDR3 protein: CASSRALAVLNEQFF
CDR3 DNA: TGTGCCAGCAGCCGCGCACTAGCTGTCTTGAATGAGCAGTTCTTC

D gene: -
J gene: TRBJ1-1
V gene: TRBV19
clone size: -
CDR3 length: 13
CDR3 protein: CAKERGMGTEAFF
CDR3 DNA: TGTGCCAAAGAACGGGGGATGGGCACTGAAGCTTTCTTT

D gene: TRBD1
J gene: TRBJ2-7
V gene: TRBV5-4
clone size: -
CDR3 length: 14
CDR3 protein: CASSNRQGTYEQYF
CDR3 DNA: TGTGCCAGCAGCAACCGACAGGGGACCTACGAGCAGTACTTC

D gene: TRBD2
J gene: TRBJ2-7
V gene: TRBV5-1
clone size: -
CDR3 length: 15
CDR3 protein: CASSPLAGGPYEQYF
CDR3 DNA: TGCGCCAGCAGCCCCCTAGCGGGAGGGCCCTACGAGCAGTACTTC

D gene: -
J gene: TRBJ1-6
V gene: TRBV3-1/TRBV3-2
clone size: -
CDR3 length: 13
CDR3 protein: CASSTGERSPLHF
CDR3 DNA: TGTGCCAGCAGTACAGGAGAGCGATCACCCCTCCACTTT

D gene: TRBD1
J gene: TRBJ1-3
V gene: TRBV27
clone size: once
CDR3 length: 13
CDR3 protein: CASKRTGSDTIYF
CDR3 DNA: TGTGCCAGTAAAAGGACAGGGAGTGACACCATATATTTT

D gene: -
J gene: TRBJ1-5
V gene: TRBV18
clone size: -
CDR3 length: 12
CDR3 protein: CASSPERQPQHF
CDR3 DNA: TGTGCCAGCTCACCAGAGCGTCAGCCCCAGCATTTT